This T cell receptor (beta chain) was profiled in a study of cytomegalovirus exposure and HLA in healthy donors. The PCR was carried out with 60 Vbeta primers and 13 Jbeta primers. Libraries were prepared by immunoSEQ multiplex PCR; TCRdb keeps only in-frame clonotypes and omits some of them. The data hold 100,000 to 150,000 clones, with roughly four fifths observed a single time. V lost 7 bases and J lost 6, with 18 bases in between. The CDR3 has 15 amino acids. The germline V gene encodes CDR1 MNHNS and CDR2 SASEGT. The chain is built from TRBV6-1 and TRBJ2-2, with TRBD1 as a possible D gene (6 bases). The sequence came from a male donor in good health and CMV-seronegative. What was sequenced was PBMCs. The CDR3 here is CASTSPRGVAGELFF. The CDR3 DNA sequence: TGTGCCAGCACCAGCCCCAGGGGCGTCGCCGGGGAGCTGTTTTTT.